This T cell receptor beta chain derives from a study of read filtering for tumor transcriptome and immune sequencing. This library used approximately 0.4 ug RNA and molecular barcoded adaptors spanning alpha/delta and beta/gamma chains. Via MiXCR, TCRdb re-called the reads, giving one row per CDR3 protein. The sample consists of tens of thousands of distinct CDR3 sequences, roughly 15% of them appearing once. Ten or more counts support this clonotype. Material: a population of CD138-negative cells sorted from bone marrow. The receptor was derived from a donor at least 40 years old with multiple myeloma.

CDR3 in DNA: TGTGCCAGCAGTTACCAGGGGTCCACAGATACGCAGTATTTT. Its translation: CASSYQGSTDTQYF. The chain is built from TRBV12-3 or TRBV12-4 and TRBJ2-3; possible D gene TRBD1, 6 bases. V lost 4 bases, J lost 2 bases, and 10 bases lay in between. This CDR3 is 14 amino acids long.